These 17 T cell receptor beta chains share one sample of origin, sequenced in a study of shared clonotypes between healthy human individuals (dated by TCRdb to 2019 to 2021). Libraries were made using the immunoSEQ multiplex PCR assay. What TCRdb holds here is the immuneACCESS table cut down to in-frame rearrangements. Part of the clones is not present; checked against another copy, under half of the missing clones reflect an unresolved V gene, and the others are unexplained. In all, the sample holds more than 2 million clones, and about 95% of those were seen once. 0.85% to 1.2% of the sample is held by the ten biggest clonotypes. For the CD8 naive samples, CD45RO-negative cells were positively selected for CCR7, yielding a CD45RA+CCR7+ population from which TemRA cells were excluded. The sample was naive CD8+ T cells sorted from blood. The cell subset or site label for this specimen denotes: CD45RA+CCR7+. These receptors came from a man younger than 35 in good health.

The J gene is TRBJ2-3, the V gene TRBV28; TRBD1 is a possible D gene (6 bases). V shed 7 bases and J shed 10 bases, with 15 bases lying between them. This CDR3 contains 12 residues. The V gene's germline CDR1 is MDHEN and CDR2 SYDVKM. The CDR3 reads CASTKWGLPQYF. DNA for the CDR3: TGTGCCAGCACTAAGTGGGGGCTCCCGCAGTATTTT.

The chain uses TRBV6-5 and TRBJ2-2, with D perhaps TRBD1 (5 bases). Germline CDR1 MNHEY, CDR2 SVGAGI. This CDR3 is 14 amino acids long. Trimming shortened V by 6 bases and J by 2 bases, and 10 bases separated the two germline ends. The CDR3 coding sequence is TGTGCCAGCAGGGACAACCTCAACACCGGGGAGCTGTTTTTT. This translates into CASRDNLNTGELFF.

The V call is TRBV7-8, the J call TRBJ2-2, with no clear D. CDR1 SGHVS and CDR2 FQNEAQ come from the germline V gene. This CDR3 is 13 amino acids long. With 1 base removed from V and 5 bases from J, the gap between germline ends came to 5 bases. The DNA of the CDR3 is TGTGCCAGCAGCTTAGGACCGACCGGGGAGCTGTTTTTT. This encodes CASSLGPTGELFF.

This chain uses TRBV7-3 with TRBJ2-3; TRBD2 aligns across 9 bases. Germline V gives CDR1 SGHTA, CDR2 FQGTGA. Trimming at V came to 4 bases and at J to 2 bases, leaving 4 bases not matched to a gene. The CDR3 runs to 15 residues. The CDR3 loop is CASSSLAGITDTQYF. CDR3 DNA: TGTGCCAGCAGCTCCCTAGCGGGAATCACAGATACGCAGTATTTT.

This chain links TRBV7-3 with TRBJ2-7; tentative D call: TRBD2 (7 bases). This CDR3 region has 14 residues. Looked up from germline, CDR1 is SGHTA and CDR2 is FQGTGA. The ends were cut back, 5 bases at V and 3 bases at J, with 14 bases in the middle. In DNA form, the CDR3 reads TGTGCCAGCAGCGTAATAGGGGGGGACTACGAGCAGTACTTC. Translation: CASSVIGGDYEQYF.

This sequence joins TRBV11-2 and TRBJ2-3, with D possibly being TRBD2 (6 bases). Deletions cut 6 bases from V and 2 bases from J, with 18 bases between. Germline lookup yields CDR1 SGHAT and CDR2 FQNNGV. This CDR3 is 16 amino acids long. In DNA, the CDR3 is TGTGCCAGCAGGGAGATGGTCCAGCGGGCCACAGATACGCAGTATTTT. Translating it yields CASREMVQRATDTQYF.

The J gene is TRBJ2-2, the V gene TRBV6-1; D gene uncertain. Trimming shortened V by 5 bases and J by 3 bases, and 10 bases separated the two germline ends. Germline values: CDR1 MNHNS, CDR2 SASEGT. CDR3 size: 14 residues. The CDR3 region has the DNA TGTGCCAGCAGTCCTTTTGTGGACACCGGGGAGCTGTTTTTT. This encodes CASSPFVDTGELFF.

In regard to this clone: At the DNA level, this CDR3 is encoded by other sequences in the same sample as well. The V and J genes are TRBV4-1 and TRBJ2-1, with D uncertain. The V end was cut by 0 bases, the J end by 10 bases, with 7 bases between. The CDR3 has 12 amino acids. CDR1 and CDR2 from the germline V gene are MGHRA and YSYEKL. The CDR3, as DNA: TGCGCCAGCAGCCAAGACGGACGAGAGCAGTTCTTC. Its translation: CASSQDGREQFF.

Of note for this clone: The sample has other DNA sequences that encode this CDR3 too. V gene TRBV19 combines with J gene TRBJ2-7; D is unclear. The CDR3 consists of 13 residues. Germline V CDR1 and CDR2: LNHDA, SQIVND (reference sequence). Trimming took off 3 bases at V and 3 bases at J, with 9 bases between the two ends. Here the CDR3 DNA reads TGTGCCAGTAGTATTGCGTCTGGCTACGAGCAGTACTTC. Amino acids: CASSIASGYEQYF.

This sequence joins TRBV5-1 and TRBJ2-7; D is uncertain. Germline lookup yields CDR1 SGHRS and CDR2 YFSETQ. V was shortened by 1 base and J by 7 bases, with 18 bases between the two germline ends. The CDR3 spans 15 residues. The CDR3 sequence: CASSLLGQSESEQYF. In DNA form, the CDR3 reads TGCGCCAGCAGCTTGTTAGGGCAGTCGGAAAGTGAGCAGTACTTC.

J is TRBJ2-7 and V is TRBV13; TRBD2 matches at 13 bases. V dropped 4 bases and J dropped 3; count of bases not matched to a gene: 3. There are 15 residues in the CDR3. Germline lookup yields CDR1 PRHDT and CDR2 FYEKMQ (reference sequence). Written as DNA, the CDR3 is TGTGCCAGCAGCTCTGGGACTAGCGGGATCTACGAGCAGTACTTC. It is translated as CASSSGTSGIYEQYF.

V is TRBV2 and J is TRBJ1-4, with a possible D match to TRBD1 (5 bases). Trimming pared 5 bases from V and 0 bases from J, leaving 10 bases between. The CDR3 totals 15 residues. Germline lookup yields CDR1 SNHLY and CDR2 FYNNEI. CDR3 region: CASSPDSSTNEKLFF. The DNA of the CDR3 is TGTGCCAGCAGTCCTGACAGTTCAACTAATGAAAAACTGTTTTTT.

The rearrangement uses TRBV7-9 and TRBJ2-5; tentatively, D is TRBD1 (5 bases). CDR3 length: 13 amino acids. Between the trimmed V and J ends, which lost 8 bases and 1 base, there was a span of 11 bases. In germline, CDR1 is SEHNR, CDR2 FQNEAQ (reference sequence). Here the CDR3 reads CASSETVQETQYF. In DNA, the CDR3 is TGTGCCAGCTCTGAGACAGTCCAAGAGACCCAGTACTTC.

The chain joins TRBV29-1 to TRBJ2-2; 8 bases map to TRBD1. Germline V gives CDR1 SQVTM, CDR2 ANQGSEA. The CDR3 is made up of 12 amino acids. V shed 7 bases and J 7 bases; nucleotides not matched to a gene: 5. Here the CDR3 reads CSGRGRLGELFF. Written as DNA, the CDR3 is TGCAGCGGCAGGGGGCGGCTCGGGGAGCTGTTTTTT.

The chain carries TRBV6-5 and TRBJ2-1; TRBD2 might be the D (5 bases). The ends were cut back, 9 bases at V and 6 bases at J, with 9 bases in the middle. Germline V lookup: CDR1 MNHEY, CDR2 SVGAGI. CDR3 length equals 11 residues. In DNA, the CDR3 is TGTGCCAGTGGAAGCGGCAATGAGCAGTTCTTC. It codes for CASGSGNEQFF.

The V gene is TRBV7-9, the J gene TRBJ2-1; possible D gene TRBD1, 6 bases. V gave up 0 bases and J gave up 8 bases, with 20 bases separating them. Germline V gives CDR1 SEHNR, CDR2 FQNEAQ (reference sequence). This CDR3 is built from 17 residues. The CDR3 nucleotides are TGTGCCAGCAGCTTAGCGAGGGACACTGGAGCCGGGCATGAGCAGTTCTTC. It specifies CASSLARDTGAGHEQFF.

To note about this clone: Within the sample, other DNA sequences also encode this same CDR3. The chain joins TRBV7-9 to TRBJ1-1; TRBD1 is a possible D gene (6 bases). The CDR3 length is 14 residues. Germline V gene lookup returns CDR1 SEHNR and CDR2 FQNEAQ (reference sequence). Trimming cost V 5 bases and J 0 bases, with 10 bases left between them. As DNA, the CDR3 is TGTGCCAGCAGCCCTACAGGGATGAACACTGAAGCTTTCTTT. This translates into CASSPTGMNTEAFF.